One sample yielded the 26 T cell receptor beta chains listed below, sequenced in a study of T cell repertoires in cytomegalovirus infection. TCRdb processed the reads anew with MiXCR; each CDR3 protein has one entry. Of fewer than 1,000,000 distinct CDR3 sequences in the sample, around 30% were seen once. No antigen has been identified for these receptors. Sequenced material: cultured CD8+ T cells from PBMCs, taken from culture after CMV antigen stimulation. The receptors stem from a human donor in good health (CMV status not recorded). Some clones in this sample may be carry-over from other donors' samples.

The chain is built from TRBV6-5 and TRBJ1-5; D perhaps matches TRBD1 (6 bases). The germline CDR1 and CDR2 sequences are MNHEY and SVGAGI. V gave up 3 bases and J gave up 7 bases, with 13 bases separating them. There are 14 residues in the CDR3. The CDR3 DNA follows: TGTGCCAGCAGTTATCACAGGGAGGGACAGCCCCAGCATTTT. Its translation is CASSYHREGQPQHF.

This clonotype appeared a few times. The rearrangement joins TRBV6-6 to TRBJ2-3; no firm D call. The CDR3 covers 15 residues. Germline V CDR1 and CDR2: MNHNY, SVGAGI (reference sequence). V lost 0 bases, J lost 2 bases, and 9 bases lay in between. For the CDR3, the DNA is TGTGCCAGCAGTTACTCGGCCGCCTCCACAGATACGCAGTATTTT. It yields the protein CASSYSAASTDTQYF.

This clonotype was observed at least ten times. The chain joins TRBV7-8 to TRBJ1-5, with 7 positions matching TRBD1. Germline lookup yields CDR1 SGHVS and CDR2 FQNEAQ. This CDR3 has 16 residues. J gave up 3 bases and V 5 bases, and 10 bases lay outside the gene matches. Here the CDR3 DNA reads TGTGCCAGCAGCGAACCGTCGGGACAGCCCAATCAGCCCCAGCATTTT. As protein: CASSEPSGQPNQPQHF.

This clonotype has only a few counts. The chain joins TRBV6-6 to TRBJ1-5; weak D call: TRBD1 (6 bases). V lost 4 bases and J 0 bases, leaving 25 bases between the germline ends. The CDR3 is 20 amino acids. Germline V CDR1 and CDR2: MNHNY, SVGAGI (reference sequence). The CDR3 nucleotides read TGTGCCAGCAGTTTACCCAGGGGATTCAGGGACGAATATAGCAATCAGCCCCAGCATTTT. Translating it yields CASSLPRGFRDEYSNQPQHF.

This clonotype has ten or more counts. V gene TRBV5-1 combines with J gene TRBJ2-5; D remains ambiguous. The CDR3 runs 13 residues. Germline V gene sequence: CDR1 SGHRS, CDR2 YFSETQ. The V end was cut by 5 bases, the J end by 3 bases, with 11 bases between. CDR3 sequence: CASRPTNEETQYF. The CDR3 bases are TGCGCCAGCAGACCTACTAACGAAGAGACCCAGTACTTC.

This chain joins TRBV15 and TRBJ2-7; the match to TRBD1 covers 8 bases. This CDR3 is 14 amino acids long. V trimming: 5 bases; J trimming: 3 bases; junction bases outside the gene matches: 6. Germline V gene lookup returns CDR1 LNHNV and CDR2 YYDKDF (reference sequence). CDR3 loop: CATSGGTGDYEQYF. The CDR3, as DNA: TGTGCCACCAGCGGGGGGACAGGAGACTACGAGCAGTACTTC.

This clonotype was picked up a small number of times. An end of the junction does not agree with germline; a read error may underlie this. The rearrangement joins TRBV7-7 to TRBJ2-2, with a possible D match to TRBD2 (5 bases). The CDR3 consists of 18 residues. Germline assignment: CDR1 SSHAT and CDR2 FNYEAQ (reference sequence). CDR3 in amino acids: CASSLRARDAAGTGELFF. CDR3 bases: TGTGCTAGCAGCCTAAGGGCCCGGGATGCTGCTGGTACCGGGGAGCTGTTTTTT.

The rearrangement uses TRBV27 and TRBJ2-3, with D perhaps TRBD2 (7 bases). Trimming stripped 8 bases from V and 6 bases from J, with 15 bases between. From germline, CDR1 is MNHEY and CDR2 SMNVEV (reference sequence). The CDR3 contains 13 residues. The CDR3 nucleotides are TGTGCCAGCCGGAGGGGGGGGCGGGATACGCAGTATTTT. Its translation is CASRRGGRDTQYF.

In this sample, this clonotype turned up a few times. J is TRBJ2-3 and V is TRBV11-2; D unresolved. V was cut by 5 bases and J by 12 bases, with 9 bases left in between. CDR1 is SGHAT and CDR2 is FQNNGV in the germline V gene. The CDR3 runs 10 residues. CDR3 sequence reads: CASSGIPQYF. The CDR3 nucleotides are TGTGCCAGCAGCGGAATCCCCCAGTATTTT.

This clonotype appeared a few times. The chain carries TRBV10-3 and TRBJ2-3, with 11 bases identical to TRBD1. The CDR3 is made up of 13 amino acids. The germline V gene has CDR1 ENHRY and CDR2 SYGVKD. J gave up 6 bases and V 9 bases, and 5 bases lay outside the gene matches. The CDR3 DNA reads as TGTGCCATTTGGACAGGGGGCGCGGATACGCAGTATTTT. Its translation is CAIWTGGADTQYF.

This clonotype was picked up a small number of times. The chain combines TRBV29-1 with TRBJ2-7; the D call may be TRBD1 or TRBD2 (5 bases each). The germline V gene has CDR1 SQVTM and CDR2 ANQGSEA. V lost 2 bases to trimming and J lost 5 bases, with 10 bases between them. This CDR3 has 12 amino acids. This CDR3 is CSVETRGHEQYV. The DNA for the CDR3 is TGCAGCGTTGAAACCCGGGGCCACGAGCAGTACGTC.

The chain couples TRBV7-9 to TRBJ2-5, with D tentatively TRBD1 (6 bases). Trimming stripped 4 bases from V and 2 bases from J, with 11 bases between. This CDR3 comprises 14 residues. CDR1 and CDR2 (germline): SEHNR, FQNEAQ (reference sequence). In DNA form, the CDR3 reads TGTGCCAGCAGCTCCGGGACACAGCAAGAGACCCAGTACTTC. It is translated as CASSSGTQQETQYF.

The V and J genes are TRBV7-6 and TRBJ2-7, with TRBD1 identical over 8 bases. Germline CDR1 and CDR2: SGHVS and FNYEAQ. The CDR3 consists of 18 residues. V was pared by 3 bases and J by 4 bases, with 17 bases of the junction left unmatched. This chain's CDR3 is CASSFPKTGGTGVYEQYF. CDR3 sequence (DNA): TGTGCCAGCAGCTTTCCAAAGACTGGTGGGACAGGAGTATACGAGCAGTACTTC. Full variable domain (outside the CDR3, taken from reference TRBV7-6 and TRBJ2-7): GAGVSQSPRYKVTKRGQDVALRCDPISGHVSLYWYRQALGQGPEFLTYFNYEAQQDKSGLPNDRFSAERPEGSISTLTIQRTEQRDSAMYRCASSFPKTGGTGVYEQYFGPGTRLTVT.

This clonotype has at least ten counts. The chain couples TRBV7-8 to TRBJ2-3; D is undetermined. The germline V and J ends were trimmed by 2 bases and 0 bases, with 9 bases remaining between them. Germline V gene lookup returns CDR1 SGHVS and CDR2 FQNEAQ. This CDR3 is 15 amino acids long. CDR3 nucleotides: TGTGCCAGCAGCTTATTGCTGGGGAGCACAGATACGCAGTATTTT. This sequence encodes CASSLLLGSTDTQYF.

This clonotype was seen more than once but under ten times. An end of the junction differs from the germline gene, which may be a read error. The rearrangement uses TRBV7-7 and TRBJ2-3; D unresolved. The CDR3 length is 14 residues. The germline CDR1 and CDR2 sequences are SSHAT and FNYEAQ (reference sequence). Here the CDR3 DNA reads TGTGCTAGCAGCTTAAGGTCTGGCACAGATACGCAGTATTTT. This gives the protein CASSLRSGTDTQYF.

The rearrangement uses TRBV7-9 and TRBJ1-2; D remains ambiguous. The CDR3 runs to 15 residues. V lost 3 bases and J 7 bases, leaving 18 bases between the germline ends. Germline V gene lookup returns CDR1 SEHNR and CDR2 FQNEAQ (reference sequence). This CDR3 is CASSFSGRRSGGYTF. DNA for the CDR3: TGTGCCAGCAGCTTTTCAGGCAGGCGGTCGGGTGGCTACACCTTC.

The chain employs TRBV27 and TRBJ1-6; D may be TRBD1 (6 bases). The CDR3 is 15 amino acids. Germline CDR1 reads MNHEY; CDR2 reads SMNVEV (reference sequence). V was shortened by 6 bases and J by 4 bases, with 13 bases between the two germline ends. This CDR3 is CASRPPGAYNSPLHF. The CDR3 nucleotides read TGTGCCAGCAGGCCCCCGGGGGCGTATAATTCACCCCTCCACTTT.

This clonotype appeared once. V and J are TRBV5-1 and TRBJ1-4; 10 bases line up with TRBD1. The CDR3 is 20 amino acids. The ends lost 7 bases at V and 5 bases at J; junction bases unmatched: 23. CDR1 SGHRS and CDR2 YFSETQ come from the germline V gene. CDR3 loop: CASPGGASGQGPMKNEKLFF. In nucleotides, the CDR3 is TGCGCCAGCCCGGGAGGGGCCTCGGGACAGGGGCCCATGAAGAATGAAAAACTGTTTTTT.

The chain couples TRBV6-5 to TRBJ2-3, with D maybe TRBD2 (6 bases). In germline, CDR1 is MNHEY, CDR2 SVGAGI. CDR3 length equals 15 residues. The V end was cut by 0 bases, the J end by 2 bases, with 9 bases between. CDR3: CASSYSGLPTDTQYF. The CDR3 bases are TGTGCCAGCAGTTACTCGGGACTTCCCACAGATACGCAGTATTTT.

There are a few counts of this clonotype. This chain connects TRBV12-3 or TRBV12-4 to TRBJ1-1; TRBD1 matches at 7 bases. The ends lost 7 bases at V and 3 bases at J; junction bases unmatched: 8. This CDR3 comprises 14 residues. The DNA for the CDR3 is TGTGCCAGCACCCGACAGGGCTGGGACACTGAAGCTTTCTTT. Protein sequence: CASTRQGWDTEAFF.

The rearrangement links TRBV6-6 to TRBJ2-6, with D possibly being TRBD1 (6 bases). The V gene lost 7 bases and the J gene lost 0 bases, with 16 bases spanning the gap. This CDR3 contains 17 residues. CDR1 and CDR2 from the germline V gene are MNHNY and SVGAGI (reference sequence). CDR3: CASTQETGVSGANVLTF. CDR3 bases: TGTGCCAGCACCCAGGAGACAGGTGTCTCTGGGGCCAACGTCCTGACTTTC.

This chain uses TRBV7-4 with TRBJ2-1, with TRBD2 matching 8 bases. The CDR3 covers 15 residues. J was trimmed by 9 bases and V by 0 bases; bases with no gene match: 7. Germline CDR1 SGHVT, CDR2 SQSDAQ. CDR3: CASSLAGGASSEQFF. The CDR3, as DNA: TGTGCCAGCAGCTTAGCCGGGGGGGCCTCAAGTGAGCAGTTCTTC. Filled out from reference TRBV7-4 and TRBJ2-1, the complete variable domain reads GAGVSQSPRYKVAKRGRDVALRCDSISGHVTLYWYRQTLGQGSEVLTYSQSDAQRDKSGRPSGRFSAERPERSVSTLKIQRTEQGDSAVYLCASSLAGGASSEQFFGPGTRLTVL.

The V and J genes are TRBV6-6 and TRBJ2-1; 8 bases align to TRBD2. The germline V gene has CDR1 MNHNY and CDR2 SVGAGI (reference sequence). V lost 3 bases to trimming and J lost 6 bases; unmatched junction nucleotides: 7. CDR3 length: 15 amino acids. DNA for the CDR3: TGTGCCAGCAGTTATTCCGGGACTAGGGCCAATGAGCAGTTCTTC. Residues: CASSYSGTRANEQFF.

This clonotype was detected only a few times. The chain is built from TRBV14 and TRBJ2-7, with D perhaps assigned TRBD1 or TRBD2 (5 bases each). Trimming took off 6 bases at V and 5 bases at J, with 26 bases between the two ends. Germline CDR1 and CDR2: SGHDN and FVKESK. This CDR3 comprises 17 residues. CDR3 nucleotide sequence: TGTGCCAGCAGTCCAAGGCTGGGGGAAAGGTCGGTCGACGAGCAGTACTTC. Translating gives CASSPRLGERSVDEQYF.

Concerning this clonotype itself: The junction does not match germline at one end; this may be a read error. The chain couples TRBV7-2 to TRBJ2-1, with D uncertain. The CDR3 runs to 12 residues. Per the germline V gene, CDR1 is SGHTA and CDR2 is FQGNSA. The CDR3 bases are TGTGCCAGCAACTTAAGTTACAATGAGCAGTTCTTC. Its translation is CASNLSYNEQFF.

This clonotype was detected only once. The J gene is TRBJ1-1, the V gene TRBV10-3; a weak D match, TRBD1 (5 bases). CDR1 and CDR2 (germline): ENHRY, SYGVKD. The CDR3 sequence is 14 residues long. CDR3: CASRVGGMNTEAFF. The CDR3 DNA follows: TGTGCTTCTCGAGTGGGGGGTATGAACACTGAAGCTTTCTTT.